This passage covers 28 T cell receptor beta chains from one sample sequenced in a study of T cell changes during pregnancy in multiple sclerosis. Repertoires were generated with immunoSEQ multiplex PCR, while TCRdb's copy carries only in-frame clones and drops some. The sample carries roughly 70,000 clones, approximately 92% recorded once. Specimen: peripheral blood, collected in the third trimester of pregnancy. All receptors derive from a female donor in good health, enrolled as a control in a pregnancy study.

This clone was seen a few times. The chain links TRBV28 to TRBJ1-1, with a weak D call TRBD1 (6 bases). Germline assignment: CDR1 MDHEN and CDR2 SYDVKM. The CDR3 has 13 residues. Trimming shortened V by 6 bases and J by 1 base, and 9 bases separated the two germline ends. The CDR3 DNA follows: TGTGCCAGCAGCTTGACAGGGAACACTGAAGCTTTCTTT. This gives the protein CASSLTGNTEAFF.

This clone was seen just once. This rearrangement joins TRBV6-6 to TRBJ1-2, with 9 bases aligning to TRBD1. The CDR3 loop spans 15 amino acids. Germline V gives CDR1 MNHNY, CDR2 SVGAGI (reference sequence). J gave up 2 bases and V 4 bases, and 5 bases lay outside the gene matches. The CDR3 region is CASSSSGTGNYGYTF. The CDR3 coding sequence is TGTGCCAGCAGTTCCAGCGGGACAGGGAACTATGGCTACACCTTC.

The rearrangement joins TRBV20-1 to TRBJ2-3; weak D call: TRBD2 (5 bases). Looked up from germline, CDR1 is DFQATT and CDR2 is SNEGSKA (reference sequence). The CDR3 length is 11 residues. Trimming stripped 7 bases from V and 1 base from J, with 6 bases between. The CDR3 region has the DNA TGCAGTGAAGCGGGCACAGATACGCAGTATTTT. It yields the protein CSEAGTDTQYF.

The rearrangement links TRBV7-6 to TRBJ2-7, with D possibly being TRBD2 (5 bases). Trimming cost V 1 base and J 0 bases, with 16 bases left between them. CDR1 is SGHVS and CDR2 is FNYEAQ in the germline V gene. CDR3 length equals 17 residues. The CDR3 reads CASSLVVSRVSSYEQYF. CDR3 coding DNA: TGTGCCAGCAGCTTAGTAGTTTCGCGGGTCAGCTCCTACGAGCAGTACTTC.

The rearrangement uses TRBV19 and TRBJ2-5; 7 bases map to TRBD2. The CDR3 is 14 amino acids. With V trimmed by 3 bases and J by 5 bases, 6 bases remained unmatched. Germline loops: CDR1 LNHDA, CDR2 SQIVND (reference sequence). The CDR3 protein is CASSMAGDGETQYF. DNA of the CDR3: TGTGCCAGTAGTATGGCGGGGGATGGGGAGACCCAGTACTTC.

This chain joins TRBV2 and TRBJ1-1; 7 positions match TRBD1. The germline V gene has CDR1 SNHLY and CDR2 FYNNEI. This CDR3 contains 15 residues. The V and J ends lost 1 base and 1 base, in that order; junction bases with no gene match: 3. CDR3 DNA: TGTGCCAGCAGTGAAGGGGACAGCGGGAACACTGAAGCTTTCTTT. Translating gives CASSEGDSGNTEAFF.

This rearrangement joins TRBV6-5 to TRBJ1-2, with D maybe TRBD1 (5 bases). Germline V gene lookup returns CDR1 MNHEY and CDR2 SVGAGI. The CDR3 consists of 13 residues. Trimming took off 6 bases at V and 2 bases at J, with 10 bases between the two ends. CDR3 sequence reads: CASREGRNYGYTF. The CDR3, as DNA: TGTGCCAGCAGGGAGGGACGGAACTATGGCTACACCTTC.

A single count supports this clone. CDR3 in DNA: TGTGCCAGCAGCTTAGGAACAGGGTTGGGTCAGCCCCAGCATTTT. As protein: CASSLGTGLGQPQHF. The J gene is TRBJ1-5, the V gene TRBV7-2, with D maybe TRBD1 (6 bases). Germline CDR1 reads SGHTA; CDR2 reads FQGNSA. The length of the CDR3 is 15 residues. The V end lost 1 base, the J end lost 6 bases, and 13 bases lay between the germline ends.

The chain's CDR3 is CAISELGTGGTEAFF. In nucleotides, the CDR3 is TGTGCCATCAGTGAGTTGGGGACAGGGGGGACTGAAGCTTTCTTT. This chain links TRBV10-3 with TRBJ1-1; 11 positions match TRBD1. The V segment lost 1 base and the J segment 5 bases; nucleotides outside the gene matches: 3. Looked up from germline, CDR1 is ENHRY and CDR2 is SYGVKD. The CDR3 length is 15 residues.

The chain carries TRBV2 and TRBJ1-5, with D possibly matching TRBD1 (6 bases). Trimming left V 6 bases short and J 3 bases short, with 18 bases between. This CDR3 is built from 16 residues. Germline V CDR1 and CDR2: SNHLY, FYNNEI. The CDR3 DNA reads as TGTGCCAGCAGCCCGACCCCTCAGGGGTTCAATCAGCCCCAGCATTTT. Encoded protein: CASSPTPQGFNQPQHF.

The rearrangement links TRBV9 to TRBJ2-2, with TRBD1 matching 8 bases. With 4 bases clipped from V and 6 bases from J, the junction kept 5 bases outside the gene matches. The CDR3 extends over 14 amino acids. From germline, CDR1 is SGDLS and CDR2 YYNGEE. The CDR3 region is CASSSGQGAGELFF. For the CDR3, the DNA is TGTGCCAGCAGCTCTGGACAGGGAGCCGGGGAGCTGTTTTTT.

CDR3 in amino acids: CASSQGWAGGTTDTQYF. The CDR3 DNA sequence: TGCGCCAGCAGCCAAGGGTGGGCGGGGGGTACCACAGATACGCAGTATTTT. The chain employs TRBV4-1 and TRBJ2-3, with 8 positions matching TRBD2. Germline assignment: CDR1 MGHRA and CDR2 YSYEKL. V dropped 1 base and J dropped 2; count of bases not matched to a gene: 8. The CDR3 sequence is 17 residues long.

The chain combines TRBV10-3 with TRBJ1-2; the D gene is possibly TRBD1 (6 bases). Germline assignment: CDR1 ENHRY and CDR2 SYGVKD. V was shortened by 3 bases and J by 7 bases, with 12 bases between the two germline ends. CDR3 length equals 13 residues. The CDR3 loop is CAISEGGRAGYTF. The CDR3 bases are TGTGCCATCAGTGAAGGGGGGAGGGCTGGCTACACCTTC.

The J gene is TRBJ2-2, the V gene TRBV4-1; perhaps TRBD2 as D (6 bases). Germline V gene data show CDR1 as MGHRA and CDR2 as YSYEKL. CDR3 size: 16 residues. Trimming took off 0 bases at V and 1 base at J, with 9 bases between the two ends. Written as DNA, the CDR3 is TGCGCCAGCAGCCAAGAGGGGACTTTGAACACCGGGGAGCTGTTTTTT. Its protein is CASSQEGTLNTGELFF.

The table lists this clone with a count of one. The chain recombines TRBV27 with TRBJ1-6; 8 bases align to TRBD1. The V and J ends lost 7 bases and 7 bases, in that order; junction bases with no gene match: 9. Germline CDR1 is MNHEY and CDR2 is SMNVEV (reference sequence). This CDR3 spans 15 amino acids. For the CDR3, the DNA is TGTGCCAGCACCCGAAGGACAGGGATAAATTCACCCCTCCACTTT. This codes for CASTRRTGINSPLHF.

The V call is TRBV19, the J call TRBJ1-3; no clear D. The V and J ends lost 5 bases and 0 bases respectively, with 8 bases between them. The CDR3 runs 14 residues. Germline-derived CDR1 and CDR2 are LNHDA and SQIVND (reference sequence). CDR3 sequence (DNA): TGTGCCAGTAGTCGTCCAGGCTCTGGAAACACCATATATTTT. It specifies CASSRPGSGNTIYF.

The chain links TRBV19 to TRBJ1-5; D remains ambiguous. V lost 6 bases and J lost 0, with 18 bases in between. The CDR3 covers 17 residues. CDR1 is LNHDA and CDR2 is SQIVND in the germline V gene (reference sequence). The CDR3 DNA reads as TGTGCCAGTAGGAGGGAGACGGCGATCAATAGCAATCAGCCCCAGCATTTT. This gives the protein CASRRETAINSNQPQHF.

The chain couples TRBV28 to TRBJ2-5; 7 bases are a match to TRBD2. The V gene's germline CDR1 is MDHEN and CDR2 SYDVKM. The trim removed 6 bases at V and 2 bases at J, leaving 15 bases unmatched. The CDR3 has 17 amino acids. The CDR3 coding sequence is TGTGCCAGCAGCCCCCATTATGGGGGGGGGAGACAAGAGACCCAGTACTTC. Its protein product is CASSPHYGGGRQETQYF. The full variable domain, in which reference TRBV28 and TRBJ2-5 provide the parts outside the CDR3, is DVKVTQSSRYLVKRTGEKVFLECVQDMDHENMFWYRQDPGLGLRLIYFSYDVKMKEKGDIPEGYSVSREKKERFSLILESASTNQTSMYLCASSPHYGGGRQETQYFGPGTRLLVL.

The chain recombines TRBV7-2 with TRBJ1-2; TRBD1 matches 8 bases. The CDR3 is made up of 16 amino acids. The germline gives CDR1 SGHTA, CDR2 FQGNSA. Losses at the gene ends were 4 bases for V and 0 bases for J; bases not matched to a gene: 7. This CDR3 is CASSSLRTGTNYGYTF. CDR3 nucleotide sequence: TGTGCCAGCAGCTCCTTGCGGACAGGGACTAACTATGGCTACACCTTC. Supplemented by reference TRBV7-2 and TRBJ1-2, the full variable domain reads GAGVSQSPSNKVTEKGKDVELRCDPISGHTALYWYRQSLGQGLEFLIYFQGNSAPDKSGLPSDRFSAERTGGSVSTLTIQRTQQEDSAVYLCASSSLRTGTNYGYTFGSGTRLTVV.

The chain is built from TRBV7-2 and TRBJ2-7; the match to TRBD1 covers 11 bases. The germline V gene has CDR1 SGHTA and CDR2 FQGNSA. The CDR3 length is 18 residues. V trimming: 4 bases; J trimming: 4 bases; junction bases outside the gene matches: 15. As DNA, the CDR3 is TGTGCCAGCAGCTATCCGGGACAGGGGGGAAGCGCAGTATACGAGCAGTACTTC. Protein product: CASSYPGQGGSAVYEQYF.

V usage is TRBV7-8 and J usage is TRBJ1-2, with 9 bases lining up with TRBD1. The trim removed 5 bases at V and 6 bases at J, leaving 4 bases unmatched. The CDR3 is 13 amino acids. Germline V gene lookup returns CDR1 SGHVS and CDR2 FQNEAQ. CDR3 in DNA: TGTGCCAGCAGCCTAAGGACAGGGGATGGCTACACCTTC. As protein: CASSLRTGDGYTF.

This chain connects TRBV18 to TRBJ1-4; possible D gene TRBD1, 6 bases. Trimming cost V 0 bases and J 5 bases, with 10 bases left between them. In germline, CDR1 is KGHSH, CDR2 LQKENI. This CDR3 contains 15 residues. The CDR3 reads CASSPPTGDNEKLFF. The CDR3 DNA sequence: TGTGCCAGCTCACCACCGACAGGTGACAATGAAAAACTGTTTTTT.

The chain carries TRBV5-1 and TRBJ1-5; 11 bases are shared with TRBD1. The CDR3 is made up of 15 amino acids. Germline CDR1 reads SGHRS; CDR2 reads YFSETQ. V lost 5 bases, J lost 5 bases, and 6 bases stayed unmatched. This CDR3 is CASSRTGGEDQPQHF. CDR3 nucleotide sequence: TGCGCCAGCAGTCGGACAGGGGGCGAAGATCAGCCCCAGCATTTT.

This clone was observed once. J is TRBJ2-7 and V is TRBV7-2; 10 bases line up with TRBD2. Germline V gene sequence: CDR1 SGHTA, CDR2 FQGNSA. V dropped 5 bases and J dropped 1; count of bases not matched to a gene: 5. This CDR3 has 15 residues. The CDR3 is CASSHGLAASYEQYF. The DNA of the CDR3 is TGTGCCAGCAGCCACGGACTAGCGGCATCCTACGAGCAGTACTTC.

The CDR3 DNA sequence: TGTGCCAGCAGTAATGGACAGGAGAATGGCTACACCTTC. Translated: CASSNGQENGYTF. This chain links TRBV6-5 with TRBJ1-2; 7 nucleotides agree with TRBD1. Germline loops: CDR1 MNHEY, CDR2 SVGAGI. Trimming cost V 5 bases and J 6 bases; bases outside gene matches: 6. The CDR3 covers 13 residues.

The chain is built from TRBV27 and TRBJ2-3, with 10 bases that match TRBD2. The CDR3 is 21 amino acids. From germline, CDR1 is MNHEY and CDR2 SMNVEV (reference sequence). Trimming took 0 bases from V and 2 from J; bases not matched to a gene: 17. The CDR3 DNA reads as TGTGCCAGCAGTTTATCTGTTAGCGGGAGGCCCATATCCTTCCCCACAGATACGCAGTATTTT. It translates to CASSLSVSGRPISFPTDTQYF.

The gene calls are TRBV5-6 and TRBJ2-7; no definite D call. Trimming cost V 0 bases and J 5 bases, with 6 bases left between them. The length of the CDR3 is 12 residues. CDR1 SGHDT and CDR2 YYEEEE come from the germline V gene. CDR3 amino acids: CASSLGPDEQYF. CDR3 DNA: TGTGCCAGCAGCTTGGGTCCAGACGAGCAGTACTTC.

The chain joins TRBV2 to TRBJ2-3; weak D call: TRBD2 (6 bases). This CDR3 is built from 13 residues. Between the trimmed V and J ends, which lost 7 bases and 5 bases, there was a span of 13 bases. Germline values: CDR1 SNHLY, CDR2 FYNNEI. The CDR3 DNA follows: TGTGCCAGCAAGGAACTAGCCCAAGATACGCAGTATTTT. It translates to CASKELAQDTQYF.